Below are 29 T cell receptor beta chains sequenced from a single sample in a study of blood T cell repertoires in COVID-19. Sequencing used immunoSEQ multiplex PCR; TCRdb keeps in-frame clones, though not all of them. Of approximately 110,000 clones listed, 80% to 90% are singletons. Sequenced sample: peripheral blood. All receptors come from a woman of 80 years or more with active or convalescent COVID-19.

The chain has TRBV5-1 and TRBJ2-7; a possible D gene is TRBD2 (6 bases). This CDR3 contains 14 residues. The germline CDR1 and CDR2 sequences are SGHRS and YFSETQ. V was pared by 4 bases and J by 6 bases, with 17 bases between. CDR3 coding DNA: TGCGCCAGCAGCGGGGGTCGGCAGGGAGGCGAGCAGTACTTC. As protein: CASSGGRQGGEQYF.

This rearrangement joins TRBV27 to TRBJ2-5; D might be TRBD1 (5 bases). Between the trimmed V and J ends, which lost 5 bases and 4 bases, there was a span of 14 bases. This CDR3 has 14 residues. Germline CDR1 reads MNHEY; CDR2 reads SMNVEV (reference sequence). Written as DNA, the CDR3 is TGTGCCAGCAGTCCCCAGGGAATCGGAGAGACCCAGTACTTC. Its translation is CASSPQGIGETQYF.

This clone has a single count. The chain is built from TRBV7-3 and TRBJ2-5; 16 bases are shared with TRBD2. This CDR3 contains 17 residues. The J segment lost 5 bases and the V segment lost 5 bases, leaving 8 bases of the junction unmatched. Germline values: CDR1 SGHTA, CDR2 FQGTGA. The CDR3 protein is CASSMGLAGGPGETQYF. The CDR3 DNA reads TGTGCCAGCAGCATGGGACTAGCGGGAGGGCCGGGTGAGACCCAGTACTTC.

Of note for this clone: Other nucleotide sequences from this sample produce the same CDR3. This sequence joins TRBV5-1 and TRBJ1-5; weak D call: TRBD1 (5 bases). CDR3 length equals 15 residues. The germline V gene has CDR1 SGHRS and CDR2 YFSETQ. V shed 0 bases and J shed 2 bases, with 9 bases lying between them. CDR3 DNA sequence: TGCGCCAGCAGCTTGGATGTAGGGGGCAATCAGCCCCAGCATTTT. This codes for CASSLDVGGNQPQHF.

The rearrangement joins TRBV7-9 to TRBJ1-6, with no clear D. Germline V gene lookup returns CDR1 SEHNR and CDR2 FQNEAQ (reference sequence). Deletions cut 2 bases from V and 2 bases from J, with 13 bases between. This CDR3 is built from 17 residues. The CDR3 reads CASSLSAGSPYNSPLHF. Written as DNA, the CDR3 is TGTGCCAGCAGCTTAAGTGCGGGGTCCCCCTATAATTCACCCCTCCACTTT.

The V call is TRBV7-8, the J call TRBJ2-1; a possible D gene is TRBD2 (6 bases). Deletions cut 3 bases from V and 5 bases from J, with 17 bases between. From germline, CDR1 is SGHVS and CDR2 FQNEAQ. The CDR3 covers 16 residues. In nucleotides, the CDR3 is TGTGCCAGCAGCTTCGCCTCCGGGAGCTCGGACAATGAGCAGTTCTTC. This sequence encodes CASSFASGSSDNEQFF.

This chain links TRBV15 with TRBJ1-2, with 7 nucleotides matching TRBD1. From germline, CDR1 is LNHNV and CDR2 YYDKDF (reference sequence). Germline trimming cut 5 bases from V and 4 bases from J; bases unmatched to any gene: 7. The CDR3 length is 14 residues. In DNA form, the CDR3 reads TGTGCCACCAGCGGCTACAGGGGAGGCTATGGCTACACCTTC. It codes for CATSGYRGGYGYTF.

This clone was counted a few times. J is TRBJ2-1 and V is TRBV7-9; D perhaps matches TRBD2 (6 bases). CDR3 length: 18 residues. Looked up from germline, CDR1 is SEHNR and CDR2 is FQNEAQ (reference sequence). V lost 5 bases and J lost 7, with 27 bases in between. The CDR3 sequence is CASSLMASAGVSWNEQFF. The CDR3 DNA reads TGTGCCAGCAGCCTAATGGCTTCAGCGGGTGTGTCTTGGAATGAGCAGTTCTTC.

This clone turned up a few times. The chain carries TRBV3-1 (or the pseudogene TRBV3-2) and TRBJ1-2; no clear D gene. Trimming stripped 1 base from V and 7 bases from J, with 4 bases between. Per germline, CDR1 LGHDT and CDR2 YNNKEL (reference sequence). The CDR3 is made up of 11 amino acids. The CDR3 is CASSQGGGYTF. CDR3 nucleotide sequence: TGTGCCAGCAGCCAAGGCGGTGGCTACACCTTC.

J is TRBJ2-1 and V is TRBV6-1; no clear D gene. Germline CDR1 reads MNHNS; CDR2 reads SASEGT. The CDR3 spans 13 residues. V was pared by 1 base and J by 10 bases, with 11 bases between. DNA of the CDR3: TGTGCCAGCAGTGAAGGGCCGAACGGGGAGCAGTTCTTC. Amino acid sequence: CASSEGPNGEQFF.

V and J are TRBV9 and TRBJ1-3, with a possible D match to TRBD1 (5 bases). The V and J ends lost 0 bases and 2 bases respectively, with 15 bases between them. CDR1 is SGDLS and CDR2 is YYNGEE in the germline V gene. There are 17 residues in the CDR3. This CDR3 reads CASSVGVDSLPGNTIYF. The CDR3 DNA is TGTGCCAGCAGCGTAGGGGTCGACAGTCTCCCTGGAAACACCATATATTTT. Variable domain in full (rest from reference TRBV9 and TRBJ1-3): DSGVTQTPKHLITATGQRVTLRCSPRSGDLSVYWYQQSLDQGLQFLIQYYNGEERAKGNILERFSAQQFPDLHSELNLSSLELGDSALYFCASSVGVDSLPGNTIYFGEGSWLTVV.

This clone was seen a single time. This chain links TRBV3-1 (or the pseudogene TRBV3-2) with TRBJ1-5, with 7 bases that match TRBD1. The CDR3 has 14 amino acids. Trimming took 4 bases from V and 4 from J; bases not matched to a gene: 4. Germline CDR1 is LGHDT and CDR2 is YNNKEL (reference sequence). The CDR3 region is CASSLGTANQPQHF. In DNA, the CDR3 is TGTGCCAGCAGCCTAGGGACAGCAAATCAGCCCCAGCATTTT.

The rearrangement uses TRBV5-4 and TRBJ1-4; TRBD1 agrees at 10 bases. The CDR3 is made up of 14 amino acids. Trimming removed 4 bases from V and 8 bases from J; junction bases left unmatched: 5. Germline CDR1 reads SGHNT; CDR2 reads YYREEE (reference sequence). CDR3: CASSPGTGVEKLFF. Here the CDR3 DNA reads TGTGCCAGCAGCCCGGGGACAGGGGTAGAAAAACTGTTTTTT.

The chain uses TRBV3-1 (or the pseudogene TRBV3-2) and TRBJ2-3; TRBD2 aligns across 9 bases. The V and J ends lost 3 bases and 1 base, in that order; junction bases with no gene match: 8. CDR1 LGHDT and CDR2 YNNKEL come from the germline V gene (reference sequence). This CDR3 has 17 amino acids. CDR3 loop: CASSQIYSGRGTDTQYF. Written as DNA, the CDR3 is TGTGCCAGCAGCCAGATATATAGCGGGAGAGGCACAGATACGCAGTATTTT.

V and J are TRBV12-5 and TRBJ1-1; 7 bases match TRBD1. Germline V gene sequence: CDR1 LGHNT, CDR2 FRNRAP. Trimming at V came to 5 bases and at J to 4 bases, leaving 7 bases not matched to a gene. The CDR3 spans 14 residues. The CDR3 nucleotides read TGTGCTAGTGGTACGGGACAGCCGGCCACTGAAGCTTTCTTT. This translates into CASGTGQPATEAFF.

In its sample, this clone was seen once. V gene TRBV12-3 or TRBV12-4 combines with J gene TRBJ2-7; D unclear. Trimming shortened V by 1 base and J by 4 bases, and 5 bases separated the two germline ends. The CDR3 is 12 amino acids. The CDR3 here is CASSLDKYEQYF. The CDR3 DNA follows: TGTGCCAGCAGTTTAGACAAGTACGAGCAGTACTTC.

The V and J genes are TRBV2 and TRBJ2-7, with D possibly TRBD2 on 6 matching bases. The germline V gene encodes CDR1 SNHLY and CDR2 FYNNEI. Trimming took off 6 bases at V and 2 bases at J, with 17 bases between the two ends. This CDR3 is built from 15 residues. The CDR3 region is CASRRRDATTYEQYF. CDR3 bases: TGTGCCAGCAGAAGGCGGGACGCCACCACCTACGAGCAGTACTTC.

V usage is TRBV6-5 and J usage is TRBJ2-7; no firm D call. The germline gives CDR1 MNHEY, CDR2 SVGAGI. The V end was cut by 2 bases, the J end by 3 bases, with 2 bases between. This CDR3 has 11 amino acids. CDR3 region: CASSYRYEQYF. The CDR3 DNA reads TGTGCCAGCAGTTACCGCTACGAGCAGTACTTC.

The gene calls are TRBV7-3 and TRBJ2-2; 12 bases agree with TRBD2. This CDR3 contains 16 residues. CDR1 is SGHTA and CDR2 is FQGTGA in the germline V gene. V lost 5 bases to trimming and J lost 6 bases; unmatched junction nucleotides: 7. The CDR3 spells CASSRLLAGGPGELFF. CDR3 nucleotides: TGTGCCAGCAGCCGCCTCCTAGCGGGAGGGCCCGGGGAGCTGTTTTTT.

The chain joins TRBV5-1 to TRBJ1-2; a weak D match, TRBD1 (5 bases). The CDR3 totals 18 residues. Trimming stripped 4 bases from V and 0 bases from J, with 22 bases between. From germline, CDR1 is SGHRS and CDR2 YFSETQ. The CDR3 reads CASSTKLTIDRANYGYTF. The CDR3 nucleotides are TGCGCCAGCAGCACTAAATTAACGATTGACAGAGCTAACTATGGCTACACCTTC.

This clone has just a few counts. The chain couples TRBV6-5 to TRBJ2-1; 7 bases fit TRBD2. Trimming removed 2 bases from V and 6 bases from J; junction bases left unmatched: 7. CDR3 size: 15 residues. Germline CDR1 reads MNHEY; CDR2 reads SVGAGI. CDR3 region: CASSYNFREGNEQFF. Written as DNA, the CDR3 is TGTGCCAGCAGTTACAACTTCAGGGAGGGCAATGAGCAGTTCTTC.

The chain links TRBV10-3 to TRBJ2-3, with a weak D call TRBD2 (6 bases). Trimming removed 3 bases at V and 6 bases at J, with 13 bases between. This CDR3 has 14 amino acids. Looked up from germline, CDR1 is ENHRY and CDR2 is SYGVKD. CDR3 in amino acids: CAISELGGVDTQYF. As DNA, the CDR3 is TGTGCCATCAGTGAACTAGGCGGGGTGGATACGCAGTATTTT.

The table lists this clone with a count of one. The chain links TRBV18 to TRBJ2-1; D is uncertain. CDR1 KGHSH and CDR2 LQKENI come from the germline V gene. V was clipped by 4 bases and J by 3 bases, with 13 bases between them. This CDR3 is built from 15 residues. For the CDR3, the DNA is TGTGCCAGCTCACTGTCCGGTACTCTCTACAATGAGCAGTTCTTC. It yields the protein CASSLSGTLYNEQFF.

The rearrangement joins TRBV10-3 to TRBJ2-7; 10 nucleotides match TRBD1. The CDR3 contains 12 residues. Trimming took 10 bases from V and 4 from J; bases not matched to a gene: 4. The germline CDR1 and CDR2 sequences are ENHRY and SYGVKD. CDR3 protein: CATDRGSYEQYF. In DNA form, the CDR3 reads TGTGCCACGGACAGGGGGAGTTACGAGCAGTACTTC.

The chain couples TRBV3-1 (or the pseudogene TRBV3-2) to TRBJ2-7; 7 bases fit TRBD2. Germline CDR1 and CDR2: LGHDT and YNNKEL (reference sequence). With V trimmed by 2 bases and J by 7 bases, 17 bases remained unmatched. This CDR3 has 17 residues. CDR3 nucleotide sequence: TGTGCCAGCAGCCAACTCCCTGTTGGTGGGAGGACTAGGGAGCAGTACTTC. Its translation is CASSQLPVGGRTREQYF.

The chain has TRBV3-1 (or the pseudogene TRBV3-2) and TRBJ2-3, with a possible D match to TRBD1 (5 bases). Trimming stripped 0 bases from V and 3 bases from J, with 13 bases between. Germline CDR1 and CDR2: LGHDT and YNNKEL (reference sequence). The CDR3 loop spans 16 amino acids. The DNA for the CDR3 is TGTGCCAGCAGCCAAGATTTAGGGGCTAGTACAGATACGCAGTATTTT. It encodes CASSQDLGASTDTQYF.

The chain links TRBV5-1 to TRBJ2-1, with D perhaps matching TRBD1 (6 bases). Per the germline V gene, CDR1 is SGHRS and CDR2 is YFSETQ. The CDR3 totals 12 residues. V was trimmed by 1 base and J by 14 bases, leaving 13 bases between them. CDR3 residues: CASSLTGSGKFF. CDR3 bases: TGCGCCAGCAGCTTGACAGGGTCGGGCAAGTTCTTC. Complete variable domain (other parts from reference TRBV5-1 and TRBJ2-1): KAGVTQTPRYLIKTRGQQVTLSCSPISGHRSVSWYQQTPGQGLQFLFEYFSETQRNKGNFPGRFSGRQFSNSRSEMNVSTLELGDSALYLCASSLTGSGKFFGPGTRLTVL.

The chain uses TRBV25-1 and TRBJ2-7, with 8 bases aligning to TRBD2. Germline values: CDR1 MGHDK, CDR2 SYGVNS. CDR3 length: 15 amino acids. Trimming removed 5 bases from V and 7 bases from J; junction bases left unmatched: 13. CDR3 residues: CASSRIAGPLSEQYF. In nucleotides, the CDR3 is TGTGCCAGCAGTAGAATAGCGGGGCCTCTCTCGGAGCAGTACTTC.

The rearrangement joins TRBV18 to TRBJ2-3, with D unclear. CDR1 is KGHSH, CDR2 LQKENI, per germline. The V gene lost 0 bases and the J gene lost 2 bases, with 15 bases spanning the gap. The CDR3 is 17 amino acids. The CDR3 DNA is TGTGCCAGCTCACCACCAAATAGTCCTGGTCCCACAGATACGCAGTATTTT. Translation gives CASSPPNSPGPTDTQYF.